Each of the 13 T cell receptor beta chains below was sequenced from the same sample in a study of shared clonotypes between healthy human individuals. Method: immunoSEQ multiplex PCR; TCRdb's copy keeps in-frame clones and lacks some. This sample carries 600,000 to 700,000 clones, 60% to 75% of them seen once, and the ten largest clones take around 2%. Material: memory CD4+ T cells sorted from blood. Subset defined: CD45RA-negative fraction. These TCRs come from a woman in her thirties in good health.

The rearrangement joins TRBV6-6 to TRBJ1-2; D unclear. V was cut by 3 bases and J by 3 bases, with 8 bases left in between. This CDR3 spans 13 amino acids. Per the germline V gene, CDR1 is MNHNY and CDR2 is SVGAGI (reference sequence). This CDR3 is CASSYGGYYGYTF. The CDR3 bases are TGTGCCAGCAGTTATGGCGGATACTATGGCTACACCTTC.

The sample holds a few counts of this clone. The rearrangement links TRBV28 to TRBJ2-2, with TRBD2 matching 10 bases. J lost 3 bases, V lost 5 bases, and 9 bases had no gene match. CDR3 size: 17 residues. From germline, CDR1 is MDHEN and CDR2 SYDVKM. CDR3 sequence (DNA): TGTGCCAGCAGTCCCACCCTAGCGGGAGTCTACACCGGGGAGCTGTTTTTT. It codes for CASSPTLAGVYTGELFF.

Worth noting for this clone: Different DNA sequences within this sample yield the same CDR3. The chain uses TRBV11-2 and TRBJ2-5; 10 bases agree with TRBD2. After removal of 1 base from V and 4 bases from J, the junction contained 9 bases not matched to a gene. Germline lookup yields CDR1 SGHAT and CDR2 FQNNGV. The CDR3 extends over 17 amino acids. The CDR3 reads CASSLGSLAGEGETQYF. CDR3 nucleotide sequence: TGTGCCAGCAGCTTAGGGTCTCTAGCGGGAGAGGGAGAGACCCAGTACTTC.

The rearrangement links TRBV5-1 to TRBJ2-1; D is unclear. The CDR3 is 13 amino acids. V was cut by 5 bases and J by 8 bases, with 14 bases left in between. CDR1 is SGHRS, CDR2 YFSETQ, per germline. CDR3 nucleotide sequence: TGCGCCAGCAGTGGACCAGGCGCGCATGAGCAGTTCTTC. Its translation: CASSGPGAHEQFF.

J is TRBJ2-7 and V is TRBV27; D remains unclear. The CDR3 runs to 14 residues. Germline V gene sequence: CDR1 MNHEY, CDR2 SMNVEV (reference sequence). Trimming removed 2 bases from V and 6 bases from J, with 14 bases in between. Here the CDR3 reads CASSLLLLGSEQYF. CDR3 nucleotide sequence: TGTGCCAGCAGTTTACTGCTATTGGGTTCCGAGCAGTACTTC.

The chain joins TRBV28 to TRBJ1-2, with 12 bases matching TRBD1. CDR1 and CDR2 from the germline V gene are MDHEN and SYDVKM. This CDR3 region has 12 residues. Trimming removed 4 bases from V and 14 bases from J; junction bases left unmatched: 5. The CDR3 spells CASSSGTGGQTF. CDR3 nucleotides: TGTGCCAGCAGTTCCGGGACAGGGGGCCAAACCTTC.

The genes are TRBV27 and TRBJ2-5; TRBD2 aligns across 10 bases. CDR3 length equals 16 residues. V was clipped by 6 bases and J by 1 base; unmatched bases: 8. Germline lookup yields CDR1 MNHEY and CDR2 SMNVEV (reference sequence). This chain's CDR3 is CASRPGLADPQETQYF. The CDR3 DNA reads TGTGCCAGCAGACCTGGACTAGCGGATCCCCAAGAGACCCAGTACTTC.

This sequence joins TRBV5-1 and TRBJ2-3; TRBD2 agrees at 7 bases. V shed 0 bases, J shed 5 bases, and the junction held 3 bases outside the gene matches. CDR3 length: 14 residues. In germline, CDR1 is SGHRS, CDR2 YFSETQ. CDR3 DNA: TGCGCCAGCAGCTTGGCTCTAGCGGTAGATACGCAGTATTTT. It is translated as CASSLALAVDTQYF.

This chain uses TRBV14 with TRBJ1-2, with D unresolved. Looked up from germline, CDR1 is SGHDN and CDR2 is FVKESK. The CDR3 contains 13 residues. The V and J ends lost 1 base and 2 bases respectively, with 5 bases between them. For the CDR3, the DNA is TGTGCCAGCAGCCAAGTGCAAAACTATGGCTACACCTTC. Residues: CASSQVQNYGYTF.

V gene TRBV28 combines with J gene TRBJ2-3, with D perhaps matching TRBD1 (5 bases). CDR1 is MDHEN and CDR2 is SYDVKM in the germline V gene. The CDR3 runs 13 residues. Trimming took off 7 bases at V and 6 bases at J, with 14 bases between the two ends. CDR3 loop: CASKGAFGDTQYF. The DNA for the CDR3 is TGTGCCAGCAAAGGGGCCTTCGGGGATACGCAGTATTTT.

The table lists this clone with a few counts. V gene TRBV29-1 combines with J gene TRBJ1-1; no clear D gene. Trimming stripped 3 bases from V and 4 bases from J, with 21 bases between. Germline CDR1 reads SQVTM; CDR2 reads ANQGSEA. The CDR3 is 16 residues long. The DNA for the CDR3 is TGCAGCGTTGAGTGGATGGGCAGCCAGAGGGCCACTGAAGCTTTCTTT. Translating it yields CSVEWMGSQRATEAFF.

This clone has more than one count but fewer than ten. The chain is built from TRBV19 and TRBJ1-5; TRBD1 agrees at 7 bases. The CDR3 consists of 16 residues. V lost 3 bases and J lost 6; bases outside the gene matches: 11. Germline CDR1 is LNHDA and CDR2 is SQIVND (reference sequence). The DNA of the CDR3 is TGTGCCAGTAGTATTCGTGTCAGGGGGTATAGTCAGCCCCAGCATTTT. Translation: CASSIRVRGYSQPQHF. Full variable domain (remainder filled in from reference TRBV19 and TRBJ1-5): DGGITQSPKYLFRKEGQNVTLSCEQNLNHDAMYWYRQDPGQGLRLIYYSQIVNDFQKGDIAEGYSVSREKKESFPLTVTSAQKNPTAFYLCASSIRVRGYSQPQHFGDGTRLSIL.

The chain carries TRBV10-1 and TRBJ2-7; 10 bases align to TRBD1. The ends lost 5 bases at V and 6 bases at J; junction bases unmatched: 10. CDR1 and CDR2 (germline): WNHNN, SYGVQD (reference sequence). The CDR3 spans 15 residues. The CDR3 region has the DNA TGCGCCAGCAGTCAGACTCAAGGGACAGGGGCCGAGCAGTACTTC. Its protein product is CASSQTQGTGAEQYF.